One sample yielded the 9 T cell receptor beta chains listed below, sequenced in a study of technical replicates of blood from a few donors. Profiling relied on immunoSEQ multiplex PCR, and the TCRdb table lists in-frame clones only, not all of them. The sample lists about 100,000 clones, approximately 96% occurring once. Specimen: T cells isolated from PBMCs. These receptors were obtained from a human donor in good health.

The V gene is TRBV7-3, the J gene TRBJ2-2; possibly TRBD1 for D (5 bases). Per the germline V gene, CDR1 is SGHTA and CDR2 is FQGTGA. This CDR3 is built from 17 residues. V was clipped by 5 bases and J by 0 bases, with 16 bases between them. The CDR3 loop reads CASSLSGAGANTGELFF. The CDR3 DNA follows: TGTGCCAGCAGCCTCAGTGGGGCAGGAGCGAACACCGGGGAGCTGTTTTTT.

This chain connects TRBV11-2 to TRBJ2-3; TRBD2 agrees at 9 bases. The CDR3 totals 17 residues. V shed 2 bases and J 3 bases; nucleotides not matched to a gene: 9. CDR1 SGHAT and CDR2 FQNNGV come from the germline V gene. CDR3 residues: CASSLLATSGATDTQYF. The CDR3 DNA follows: TGTGCCAGCAGCTTATTAGCGACTAGCGGAGCTACAGATACGCAGTATTTT.

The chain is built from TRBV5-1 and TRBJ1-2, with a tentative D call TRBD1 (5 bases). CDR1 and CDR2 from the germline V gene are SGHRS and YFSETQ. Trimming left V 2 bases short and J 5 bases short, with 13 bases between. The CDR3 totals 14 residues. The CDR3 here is CASSFSGGRYGYTF. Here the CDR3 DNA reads TGCGCCAGCAGCTTTTCGGGGGGTAGATATGGCTACACCTTC.

Here the CDR3 reads CASSIDPLAGVEQYF. The CDR3 nucleotides are TGTGCCAGTAGTATAGATCCTCTAGCGGGAGTCGAGCAGTACTTC. This chain links TRBV19 with TRBJ2-7; 10 positions match TRBD2. V was pared by 0 bases and J by 6 bases, with 5 bases of the junction left unmatched. The CDR3 consists of 15 residues. The germline V gene has CDR1 LNHDA and CDR2 SQIVND (reference sequence).

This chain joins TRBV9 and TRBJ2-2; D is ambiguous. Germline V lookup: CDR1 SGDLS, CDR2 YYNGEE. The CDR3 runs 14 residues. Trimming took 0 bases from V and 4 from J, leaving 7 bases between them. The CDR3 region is CASSVAGGTGELFF. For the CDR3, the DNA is TGTGCCAGCAGCGTAGCCGGCGGCACCGGGGAGCTGTTTTTT.

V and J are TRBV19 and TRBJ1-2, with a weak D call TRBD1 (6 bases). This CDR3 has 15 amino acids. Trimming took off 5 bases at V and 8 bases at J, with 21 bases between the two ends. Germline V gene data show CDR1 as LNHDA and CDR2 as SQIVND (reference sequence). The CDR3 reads CASSPDSFEYRGYTF. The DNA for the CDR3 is TGTGCCAGTAGTCCGGACAGTTTCGAGTACCGAGGCTACACCTTC.

The CDR3 is CASSWGLAGGTDTQYF. For the CDR3, the DNA is TGTGCCAGCAGTTGGGGACTAGCGGGAGGCACAGATACGCAGTATTTT. This sequence joins TRBV27 and TRBJ2-3; 14 bases line up with TRBD2. CDR1 and CDR2 (germline): MNHEY, SMNVEV (reference sequence). J was trimmed by 1 base and V by 4 bases; bases with no gene match: 1. The CDR3 is 16 amino acids.

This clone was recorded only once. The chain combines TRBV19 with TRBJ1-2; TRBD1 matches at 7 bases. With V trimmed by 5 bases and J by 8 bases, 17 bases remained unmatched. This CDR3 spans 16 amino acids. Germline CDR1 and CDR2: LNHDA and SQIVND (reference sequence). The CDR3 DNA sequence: TGTGCCAGTAGTGCCCTTTGGTCCAGGGGGGCGCAAGGCTACACCTTC. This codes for CASSALWSRGAQGYTF.

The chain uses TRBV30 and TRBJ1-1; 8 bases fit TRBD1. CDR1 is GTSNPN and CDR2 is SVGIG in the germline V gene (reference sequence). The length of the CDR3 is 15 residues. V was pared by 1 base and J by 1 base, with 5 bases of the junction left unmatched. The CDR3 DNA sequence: TGTGCCTGGAGTGAAAAGGGACAGGCGAACACTGAAGCTTTCTTT. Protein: CAWSEKGQANTEAFF.